Included here is one T cell receptor (beta chain) sequence, with context. Antigen: not known. This specimen belongs to a study of blood T cells in healthy people across ages. Study context: Template switching recovered approximately one barcoded beta molecule for every two T cells. Study-wide points: The lack of PBMC sorting stopped any conclusive naive versus antigen-experienced comparison. Per million T cells, TCR beta diversity dropped about linearly as age rose. Strong correlation existed between TCR beta diversity and naive T cell percentage.

The germline V gene has CDR1 SGHKS and CDR2 YYEKEE (reference sequence). The CDR3 has 15 amino acids. Trimming removed 0 bases from V and 0 bases from J, with 10 bases in between. Together with a sample-barcoded 5' primer, a J-beta primer mix was included in a second PCR lasting about 7 to 11 cycles. Using its own MiXCR run on the 5' RACE reads, TCRdb lists one record per CDR3 protein. Of some 700,000 distinct CDR3 sequences listed, approximately 22% are singletons. Sequences were obtained from blood. The chain uses TRBV5-5 and TRBJ2-7; D may correspond to TRBD1 or TRBD2 (5 bases each). This sequence was found in a man between 65 and 85 years old in good health. The CDR3 bases are TGTGCCAGCAGCTTGGCGGCAGGGACCTCCTACGAGCAGTACTTC. Translating gives CASSLAAGTSYEQYF.